This TCR beta chain was retrieved from a study of blood T cell repertoires in COVID-19 (dated by TCRdb to the early 2020s). Background on the whole study: Samples covering the acute and convalescent phases of COVID-19 were provided by collaborators in the United States, Italy and Spain. The prospective study material was composed of cDNA or gDNA derived from T cells, B-cell-depleted T cells, or PBMCs. Deeply sampled blood TCRbeta repertoires from subjects exposed to, actively infected with, or recovered from COVID-19 were included in the dataset. Where available, HLA class I and class II types were obtained from metadata supplied by the sample provider rather than from assay-based typing. The sample metadata nearly always contained a de-identified subject ID, COVID-19 status, age in years and sex. A freely available public database, intended as a resource for researchers studying the immune response to SARS-CoV-2, is where the repertoires were released. Samples were obtained from the ongoing ImmuneRACE study (first 160 participants) and from 1,000 to 1,500 subjects provided by 6 global collaborators.

To note about this clone: Its antigen target is currently unknown. There are no base qualities to consult, and no much larger clone falls within one base.

The paper's findings and limits, for the study overall: How much clinical and demographic metadata was included differed by source and by participant, and the metadata was provided uncurated.

TCRbeta CDR3 regions were amplified from genomic DNA using the immunoSEQ Assay, a bias-controlled multiplex PCR. Processing in the source paper ran as follows. The number of nucleated cells in each sample was estimated from the amplification of reference gene primers within the assay. To quantify the absolute abundance of each unique TCRbeta CDR3 rearrangement, sequence reads were collapsed and filtered. Productive Simpson clonality was computed per sample as the square root of Simpson's diversity index over productive rearrangements. TCRdb took over this immuneACCESS table, retaining in-frame rearrangements with V and J assigned. Such tables are incomplete; in checked studies, under half of the missing clones stem from an unresolved V gene, and the remainder is unexplained. That table gives V, J and clone size, and the DNA gave D and trimming. Across this sample there are 150,000 to 200,000 clones, with 75% to 85% seen only once. The ten biggest clones cover approximately 16% of the sample.

The CDR3 measures 13 amino acids from cysteine to valine. The retained sequence is limited to the CDR3, 39 bases, with the frame set at the first base. V is reduced by 0 bases and J by 4 bases, leaving a spacing of 8 bases between them. The germline V gene yields SGHRS for CDR1 and YFSETQ for CDR2. Participants in the prospective study were aged about 18 to 100 years, lived in about two dozen United States geographic areas, and enrolled through a virtual design. In the prospective study, cohorts were assigned on the basis of participant-reported clinical history obtained from a screening survey and a study questionnaire. Each participant in the prospective study had whole blood, serum and a nasopharyngeal or oropharyngeal swab collected by mobile phlebotomists. Over a roughly 2-month period, participants in the prospective study had the option of providing additional blood draws and questionnaires. Prospective study blood samples were shipped either frozen or at room temperature before DNA extraction.

Material: PBMCs or T cells enriched from blood (not recorded which). The rearranged chain carries TRBV5-1 and TRBJ2-7, and possibly TRBD2, on 6 matching bases. The TCR sequence derives from a woman aged 45 to 65 with acute COVID-19. DNA sequence: TGCGCCAGCAGCTTGGCGGAGGGGTACGAGCAGTACGTC. It specifies CASSLAEGYEQYV.